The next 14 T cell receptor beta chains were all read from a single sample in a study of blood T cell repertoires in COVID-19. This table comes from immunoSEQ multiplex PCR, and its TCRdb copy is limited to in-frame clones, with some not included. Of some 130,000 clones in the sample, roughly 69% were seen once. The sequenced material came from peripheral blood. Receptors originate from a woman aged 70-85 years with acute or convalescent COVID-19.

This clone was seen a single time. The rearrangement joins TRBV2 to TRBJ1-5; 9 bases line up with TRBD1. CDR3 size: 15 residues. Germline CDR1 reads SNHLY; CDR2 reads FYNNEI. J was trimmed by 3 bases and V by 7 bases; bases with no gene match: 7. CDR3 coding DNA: TGTGCCAGCAAGATGGGGACAGGGACCAATCAGCCCCAGCATTTT. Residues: CASKMGTGTNQPQHF.

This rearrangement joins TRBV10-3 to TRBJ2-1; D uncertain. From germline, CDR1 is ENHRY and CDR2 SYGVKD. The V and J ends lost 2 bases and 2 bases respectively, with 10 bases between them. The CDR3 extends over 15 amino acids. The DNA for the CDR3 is TGTGCCATCAGTGAGGCCAGGTCCCCCTACAATGAGCAGTTCTTC. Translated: CAISEARSPYNEQFF.

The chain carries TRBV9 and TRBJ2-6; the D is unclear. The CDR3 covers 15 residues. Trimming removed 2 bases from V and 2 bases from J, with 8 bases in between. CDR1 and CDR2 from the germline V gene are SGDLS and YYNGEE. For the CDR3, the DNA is TGTGCCAGCAGCGTCAGGAAAGCTGGGGCCAACGTCCTGACTTTC. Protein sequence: CASSVRKAGANVLTF.

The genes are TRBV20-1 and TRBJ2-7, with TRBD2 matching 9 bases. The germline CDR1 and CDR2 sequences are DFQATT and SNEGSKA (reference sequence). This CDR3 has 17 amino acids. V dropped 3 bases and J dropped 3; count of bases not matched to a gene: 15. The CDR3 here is CSASGAGPGLALYEQYF. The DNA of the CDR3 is TGCAGTGCTAGTGGGGCAGGACCGGGACTAGCCCTCTACGAGCAGTACTTC.

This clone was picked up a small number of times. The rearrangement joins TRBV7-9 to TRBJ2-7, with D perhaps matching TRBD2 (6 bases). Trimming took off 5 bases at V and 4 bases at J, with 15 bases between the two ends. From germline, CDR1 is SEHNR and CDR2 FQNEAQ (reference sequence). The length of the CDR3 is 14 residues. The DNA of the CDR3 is TGTGCCAGCAGCCCCCGGAGGGAGACTTACGAGCAGTACTTC. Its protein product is CASSPRRETYEQYF.

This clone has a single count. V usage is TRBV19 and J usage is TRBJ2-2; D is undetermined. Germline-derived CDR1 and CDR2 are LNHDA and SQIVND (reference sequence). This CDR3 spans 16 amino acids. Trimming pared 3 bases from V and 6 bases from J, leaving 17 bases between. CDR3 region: CASSISLGRYPGELFF. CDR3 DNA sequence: TGTGCCAGTAGTATTTCGCTAGGTCGGTATCCCGGGGAGCTGTTTTTT.

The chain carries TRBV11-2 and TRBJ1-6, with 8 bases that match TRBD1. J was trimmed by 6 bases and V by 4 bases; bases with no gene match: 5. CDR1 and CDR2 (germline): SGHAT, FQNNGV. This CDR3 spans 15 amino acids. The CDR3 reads CASSSGQGSNSPLHF. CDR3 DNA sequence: TGTGCCAGCAGCTCCGGACAGGGAAGTAATTCACCCCTCCACTTT. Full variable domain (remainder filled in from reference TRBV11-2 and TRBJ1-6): EAGVAQSPRYKIIEKRQSVAFWCNPISGHATLYWYQQILGQGPKLLIQFQNNGVVDDSQLPKDRFSAERLKGVDSTLKIQPAKLEDSAVYLCASSSGQGSNSPLHFGNGTRLTVT.

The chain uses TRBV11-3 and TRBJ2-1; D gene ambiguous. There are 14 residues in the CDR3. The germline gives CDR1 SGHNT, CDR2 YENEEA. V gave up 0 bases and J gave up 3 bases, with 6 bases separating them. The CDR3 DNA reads TGTGCCAGCAGCTTAGATGGCGGCTACAATGAGCAGTTCTTC. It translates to CASSLDGGYNEQFF.

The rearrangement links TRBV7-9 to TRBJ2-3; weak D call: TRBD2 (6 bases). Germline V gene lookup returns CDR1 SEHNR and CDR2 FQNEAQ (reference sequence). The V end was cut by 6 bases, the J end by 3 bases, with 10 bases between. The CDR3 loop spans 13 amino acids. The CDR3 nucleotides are TGTGCCAGCAGTAGTCTAGCGACAGATACGCAGTATTTT. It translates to CASSSLATDTQYF.

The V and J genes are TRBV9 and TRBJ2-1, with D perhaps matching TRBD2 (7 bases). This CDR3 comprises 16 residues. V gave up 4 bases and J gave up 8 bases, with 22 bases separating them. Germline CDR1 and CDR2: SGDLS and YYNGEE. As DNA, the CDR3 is TGTGCCAGCAGCCCGTCCGGGGGCGGGAGCCAGGATGAGCAGTTCTTC. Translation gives CASSPSGGGSQDEQFF.

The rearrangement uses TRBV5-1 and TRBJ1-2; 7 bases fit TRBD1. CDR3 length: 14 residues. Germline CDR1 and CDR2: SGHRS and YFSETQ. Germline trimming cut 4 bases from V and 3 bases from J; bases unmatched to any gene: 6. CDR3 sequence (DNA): TGCGCCAGCAGCACTTGGGACAGTGACTATGGCTACACCTTC. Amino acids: CASSTWDSDYGYTF.

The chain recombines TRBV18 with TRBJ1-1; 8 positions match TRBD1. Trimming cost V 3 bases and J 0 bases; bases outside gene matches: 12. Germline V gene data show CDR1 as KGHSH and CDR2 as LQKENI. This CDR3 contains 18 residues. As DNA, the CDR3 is TGTGCCAGCTCACCTCGGGACAGGATGGGCCCAATGAACACTGAAGCTTTCTTT. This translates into CASSPRDRMGPMNTEAFF.

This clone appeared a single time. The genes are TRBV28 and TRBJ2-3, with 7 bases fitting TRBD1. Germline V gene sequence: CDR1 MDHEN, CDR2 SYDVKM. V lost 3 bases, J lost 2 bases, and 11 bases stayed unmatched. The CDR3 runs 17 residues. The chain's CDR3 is CASSLVGQVLVTDTQYF. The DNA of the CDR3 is TGTGCCAGCAGTTTGGTTGGACAGGTCCTTGTCACAGATACGCAGTATTTT.

The CDR3 coding sequence is TGCGCCAGCAGTGAGGCCGCGGGAACAGATACGCAGTATTTT. It translates to CASSEAAGTDTQYF. The chain uses TRBV10-1 and TRBJ2-3; D is possibly TRBD2 (6 bases). Germline CDR1 WNHNN, CDR2 SYGVQD (reference sequence). V shed 2 bases and J shed 3 bases, with 9 bases lying between them. The CDR3 spans 14 residues.